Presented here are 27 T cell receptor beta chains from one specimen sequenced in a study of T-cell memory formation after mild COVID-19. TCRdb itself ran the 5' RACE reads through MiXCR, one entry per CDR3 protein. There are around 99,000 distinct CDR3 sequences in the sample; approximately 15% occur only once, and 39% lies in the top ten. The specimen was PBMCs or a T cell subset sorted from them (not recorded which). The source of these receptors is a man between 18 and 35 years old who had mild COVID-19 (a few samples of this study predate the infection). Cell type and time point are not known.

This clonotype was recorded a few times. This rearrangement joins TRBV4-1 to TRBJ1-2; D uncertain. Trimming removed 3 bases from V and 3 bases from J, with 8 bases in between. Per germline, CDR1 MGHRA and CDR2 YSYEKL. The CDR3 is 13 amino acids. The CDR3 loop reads CASSHWGYYGYTF. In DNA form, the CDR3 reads TGCGCCAGCAGCCATTGGGGATACTATGGCTACACCTTC.

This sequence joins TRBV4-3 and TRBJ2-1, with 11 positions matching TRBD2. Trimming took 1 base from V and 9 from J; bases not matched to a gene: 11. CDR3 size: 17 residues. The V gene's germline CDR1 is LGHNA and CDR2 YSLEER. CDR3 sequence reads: CASSQGESSGGEVEQFF. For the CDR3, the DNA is TGCGCCAGCAGCCAAGGCGAGAGTAGCGGGGGGGAGGTTGAGCAGTTCTTC.

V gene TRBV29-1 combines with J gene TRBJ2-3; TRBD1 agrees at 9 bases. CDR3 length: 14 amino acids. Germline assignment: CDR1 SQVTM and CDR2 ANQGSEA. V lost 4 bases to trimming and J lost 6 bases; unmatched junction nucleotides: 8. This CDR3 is CSVGVGTGSDTQYF. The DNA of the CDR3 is TGCAGCGTTGGCGTCGGGACAGGGTCGGATACGCAGTATTTT.

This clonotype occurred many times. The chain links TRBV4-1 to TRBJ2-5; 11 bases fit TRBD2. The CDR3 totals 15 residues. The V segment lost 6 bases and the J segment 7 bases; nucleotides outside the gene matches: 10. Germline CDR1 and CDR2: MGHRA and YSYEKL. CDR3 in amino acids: CASSPTSGGQLTQYF. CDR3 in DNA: TGCGCCAGCAGTCCAACTAGCGGGGGCCAACTGACCCAGTACTTC.

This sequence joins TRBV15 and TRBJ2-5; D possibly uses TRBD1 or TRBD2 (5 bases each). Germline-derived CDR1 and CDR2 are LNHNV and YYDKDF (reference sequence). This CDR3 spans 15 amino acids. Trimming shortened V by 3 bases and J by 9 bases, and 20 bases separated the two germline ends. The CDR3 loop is CATSSPRDPIRAQYF. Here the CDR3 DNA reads TGTGCCACCAGCAGCCCCCGGGACCCAATACGGGCCCAGTACTTC. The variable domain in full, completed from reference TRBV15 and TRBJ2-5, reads DAMVIQNPRYQVTQFGKPVTLSCSQTLNHNVMYWYQQKSSQAPKLLFHYYDKDFNNEADTPDNFQSRRPNTSFCFLDIRSPGLGDTAMYLCATSSPRDPIRAQYFGPGTRLLVL.

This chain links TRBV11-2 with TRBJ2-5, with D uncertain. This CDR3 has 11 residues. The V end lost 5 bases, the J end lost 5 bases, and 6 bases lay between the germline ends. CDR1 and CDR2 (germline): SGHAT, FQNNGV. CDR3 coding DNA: TGTGCCAGCAGCCTTTTCGAGACCCAGTACTTC. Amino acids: CASSLFETQYF. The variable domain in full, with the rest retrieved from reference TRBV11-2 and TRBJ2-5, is EAGVAQSPRYKIIEKRQSVAFWCNPISGHATLYWYQQILGQGPKLLIQFQNNGVVDDSQLPKDRFSAERLKGVDSTLKIQPAKLEDSAVYLCASSLFETQYFGPGTRLLVL.

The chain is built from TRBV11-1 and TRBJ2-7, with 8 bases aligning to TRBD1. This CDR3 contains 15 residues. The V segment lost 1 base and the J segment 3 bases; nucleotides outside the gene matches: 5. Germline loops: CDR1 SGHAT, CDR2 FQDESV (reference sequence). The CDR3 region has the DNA TGTGCCAGCAGCTTAGTTCCAGGGGGCTACTACGAGCAGTACGTC. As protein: CASSLVPGGYYEQYV.

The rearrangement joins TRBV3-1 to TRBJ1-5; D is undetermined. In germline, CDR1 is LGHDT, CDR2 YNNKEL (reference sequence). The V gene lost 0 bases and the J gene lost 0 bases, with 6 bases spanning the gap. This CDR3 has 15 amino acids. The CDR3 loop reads CASSQDAGSNQPQHF. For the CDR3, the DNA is TGTGCCAGCAGCCAAGATGCGGGTAGCAATCAGCCCCAGCATTTT.

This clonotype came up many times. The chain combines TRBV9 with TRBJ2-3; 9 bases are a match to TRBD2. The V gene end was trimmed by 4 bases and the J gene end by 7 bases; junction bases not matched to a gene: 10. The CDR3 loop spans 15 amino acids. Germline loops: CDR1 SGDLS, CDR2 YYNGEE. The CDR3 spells CASSTPWAGGHTQYF. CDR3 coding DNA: TGTGCCAGCAGCACCCCCTGGGCGGGGGGGCATACGCAGTATTTT.

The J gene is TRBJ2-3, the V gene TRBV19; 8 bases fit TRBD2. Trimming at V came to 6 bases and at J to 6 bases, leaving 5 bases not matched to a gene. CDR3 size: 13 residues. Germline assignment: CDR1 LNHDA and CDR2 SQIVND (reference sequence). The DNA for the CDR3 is TGTGCCAGTAGCAGGACTAGCTCGGATACGCAGTATTTT. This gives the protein CASSRTSSDTQYF.

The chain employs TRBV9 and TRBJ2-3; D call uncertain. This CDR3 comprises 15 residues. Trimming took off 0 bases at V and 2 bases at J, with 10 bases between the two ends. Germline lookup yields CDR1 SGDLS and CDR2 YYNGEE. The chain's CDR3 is CASSVARAYTDTQYF. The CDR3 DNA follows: TGTGCCAGCAGCGTAGCAAGGGCCTACACAGATACGCAGTATTTT.

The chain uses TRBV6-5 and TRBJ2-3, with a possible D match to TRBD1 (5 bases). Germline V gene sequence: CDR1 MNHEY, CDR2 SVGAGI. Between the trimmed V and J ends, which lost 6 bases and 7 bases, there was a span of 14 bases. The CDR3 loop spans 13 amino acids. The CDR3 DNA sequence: TGTGCCAGCAGCAAAGGGGCGCGATATACGCAGTATTTT. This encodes CASSKGARYTQYF.

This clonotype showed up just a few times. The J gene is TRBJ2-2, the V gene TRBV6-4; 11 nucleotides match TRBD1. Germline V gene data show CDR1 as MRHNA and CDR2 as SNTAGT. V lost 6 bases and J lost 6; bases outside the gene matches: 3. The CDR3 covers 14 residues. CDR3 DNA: TGTGCCAGCAGCGCGGGACAGGGGGCCGGGGAGCTGTTTTTT. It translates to CASSAGQGAGELFF.

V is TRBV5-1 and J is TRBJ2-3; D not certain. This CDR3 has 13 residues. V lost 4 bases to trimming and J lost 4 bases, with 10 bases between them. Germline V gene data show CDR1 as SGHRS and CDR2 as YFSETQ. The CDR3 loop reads CASSRFAADTQYF. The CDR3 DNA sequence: TGCGCCAGCAGCCGATTCGCGGCAGATACGCAGTATTTT.

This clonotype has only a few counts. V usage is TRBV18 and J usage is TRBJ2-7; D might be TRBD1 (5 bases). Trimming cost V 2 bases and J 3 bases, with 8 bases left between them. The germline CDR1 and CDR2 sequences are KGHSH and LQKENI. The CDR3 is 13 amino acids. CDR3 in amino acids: CASSPTDSYEQYV. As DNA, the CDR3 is TGTGCCAGCTCACCAACAGACAGCTACGAGCAGTACGTC.

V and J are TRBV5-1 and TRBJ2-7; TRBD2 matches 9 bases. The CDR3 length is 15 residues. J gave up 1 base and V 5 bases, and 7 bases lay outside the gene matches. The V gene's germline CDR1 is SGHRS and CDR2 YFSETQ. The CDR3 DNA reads TGCGCCAGCAGGCCACAGACTAGCGGTTCCTACGAGCAGTACTTC. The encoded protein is CASRPQTSGSYEQYF.

This CDR3 reads CASSFGLGSYEQYF. In nucleotides, the CDR3 is TGTGCCAGCAGTTTTGGTCTGGGGTCCTACGAGCAGTACTTC. The chain combines TRBV12-3 or TRBV12-4 with TRBJ2-7; D gene unclear. The CDR3 covers 14 residues. With 3 bases removed from V and 1 base from J, the gap between germline ends came to 10 bases.

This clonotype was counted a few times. CDR3 residues: CASSQDWGDEQYF. As DNA, the CDR3 is TGCGCCAGCAGCCAAGATTGGGGAGACGAGCAGTACTTC. V usage is TRBV4-1 and J usage is TRBJ2-7; TRBD2 might be the D (5 bases). V was pared by 0 bases and J by 5 bases, with 8 bases between. CDR1 and CDR2 (germline): MGHRA, YSYEKL. This CDR3 comprises 13 residues.

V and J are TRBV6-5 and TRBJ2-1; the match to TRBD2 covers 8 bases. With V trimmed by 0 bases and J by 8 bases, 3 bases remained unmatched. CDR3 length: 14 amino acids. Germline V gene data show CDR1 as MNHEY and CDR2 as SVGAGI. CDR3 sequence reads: CASSYSGGGDEQFF. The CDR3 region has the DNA TGTGCCAGCAGTTACTCCGGGGGGGGGGATGAGCAGTTCTTC.

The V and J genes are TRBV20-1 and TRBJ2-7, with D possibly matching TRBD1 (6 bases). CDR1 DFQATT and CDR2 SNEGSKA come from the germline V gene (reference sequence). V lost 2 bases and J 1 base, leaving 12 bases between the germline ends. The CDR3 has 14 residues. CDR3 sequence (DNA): TGCAGTGCTAGATCCGGACAGAATTCCTACGAGCAGTACTTC. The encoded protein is CSARSGQNSYEQYF.

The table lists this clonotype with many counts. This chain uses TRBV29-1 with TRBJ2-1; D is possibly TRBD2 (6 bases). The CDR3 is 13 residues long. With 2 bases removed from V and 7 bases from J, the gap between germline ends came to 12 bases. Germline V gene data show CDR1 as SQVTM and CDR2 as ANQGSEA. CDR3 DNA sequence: TGCAGCGTTGAAAAGCCGGGGAGGAATGAGCAGTTCTTC. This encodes CSVEKPGRNEQFF.

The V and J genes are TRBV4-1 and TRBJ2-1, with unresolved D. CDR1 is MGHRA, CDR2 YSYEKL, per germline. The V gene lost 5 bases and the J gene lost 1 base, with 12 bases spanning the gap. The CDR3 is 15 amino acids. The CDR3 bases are TGCGCCAGCAGCGTACGGGCCCTTTCCTACAATGAGCAGTTCTTC. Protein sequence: CASSVRALSYNEQFF.

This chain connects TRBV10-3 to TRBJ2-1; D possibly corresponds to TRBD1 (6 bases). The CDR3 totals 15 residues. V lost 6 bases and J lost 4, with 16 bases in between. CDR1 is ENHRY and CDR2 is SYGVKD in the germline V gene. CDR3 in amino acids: CAIRGAGNTYNEQFF. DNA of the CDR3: TGTGCCATCAGGGGGGCAGGTAACACATACAATGAGCAGTTCTTC.

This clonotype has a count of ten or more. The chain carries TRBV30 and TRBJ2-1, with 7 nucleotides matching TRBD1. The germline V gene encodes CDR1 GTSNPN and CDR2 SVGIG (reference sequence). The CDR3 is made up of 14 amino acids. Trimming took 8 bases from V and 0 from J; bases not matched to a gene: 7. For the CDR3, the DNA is TGTGCCGTTCAGGGGGTCCGCTCCTACAATGAGCAGTTCTTC. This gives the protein CAVQGVRSYNEQFF. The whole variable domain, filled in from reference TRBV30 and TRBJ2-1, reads SQTIHQWPATLVQPVGSPLSLECTVEGTSNPNLYWYRQAAGRGLQLLFYSVGIGQISSEVPQNLSASRPQDRQFILSSKKLLLSDSGFYLCAVQGVRSYNEQFFGPGTRLTVL.

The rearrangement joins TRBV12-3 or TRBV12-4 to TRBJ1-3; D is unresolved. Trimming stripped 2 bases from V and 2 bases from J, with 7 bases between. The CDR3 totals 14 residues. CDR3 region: CASSLMSTGNTIYF. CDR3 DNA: TGTGCCAGCAGTTTAATGTCAACTGGAAACACCATATATTTT.

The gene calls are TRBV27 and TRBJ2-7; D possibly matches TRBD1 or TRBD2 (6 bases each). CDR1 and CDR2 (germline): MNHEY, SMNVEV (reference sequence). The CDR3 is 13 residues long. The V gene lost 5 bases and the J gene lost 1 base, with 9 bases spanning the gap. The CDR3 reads CASSRGGSYEQYV. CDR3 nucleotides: TGTGCCAGCAGTCGAGGGGGGTCCTACGAGCAGTACGTC.

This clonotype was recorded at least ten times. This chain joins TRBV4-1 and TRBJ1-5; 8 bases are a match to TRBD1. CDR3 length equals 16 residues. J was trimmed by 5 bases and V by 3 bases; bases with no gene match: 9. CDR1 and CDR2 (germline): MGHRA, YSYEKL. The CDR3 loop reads CASSQFQDRAHQPQHF. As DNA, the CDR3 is TGCGCCAGCAGCCAGTTTCAGGACAGGGCCCATCAGCCCCAGCATTTT.